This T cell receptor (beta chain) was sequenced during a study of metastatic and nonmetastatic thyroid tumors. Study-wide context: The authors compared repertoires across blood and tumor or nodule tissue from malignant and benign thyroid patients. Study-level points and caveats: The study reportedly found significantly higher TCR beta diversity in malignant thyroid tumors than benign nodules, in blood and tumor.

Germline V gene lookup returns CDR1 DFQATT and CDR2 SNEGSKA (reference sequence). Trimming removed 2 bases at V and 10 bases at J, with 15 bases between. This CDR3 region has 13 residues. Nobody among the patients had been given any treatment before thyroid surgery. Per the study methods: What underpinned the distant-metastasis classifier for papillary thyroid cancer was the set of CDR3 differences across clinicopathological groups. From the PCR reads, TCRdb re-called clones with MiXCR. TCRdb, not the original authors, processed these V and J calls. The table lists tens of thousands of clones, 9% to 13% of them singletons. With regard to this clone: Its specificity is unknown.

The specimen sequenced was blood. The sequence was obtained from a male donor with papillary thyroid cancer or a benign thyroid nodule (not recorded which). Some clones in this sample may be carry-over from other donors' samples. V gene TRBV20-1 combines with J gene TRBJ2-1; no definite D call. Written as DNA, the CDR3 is TGCAGTGCTAGATATCCCGCAGCACGCGAGCAGTTCTTC. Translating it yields CSARYPAAREQFF.